This is a list of T cell receptor beta chains from one sample in a study of graft-versus-host responses after intestinal transplantation. Sequencing used immunoSEQ multiplex PCR; TCRdb keeps in-frame clones, though not all of them. The sample shows some 90,000 clones, roughly 80% of them seen only once. The antigens these receptors bind are not known. The sample was unstimulated CD4+ T cells sorted from spleen or lymph node cells, taken before intestinal transplant. The receptors shown here come from a human donor who received an intestinal transplant. Both conserved end residues are part of each CDR3. Fields, in order: D gene, V gene, clone size, J gene, CDR3 length, CDR3 DNA, CDR3 protein. A D gene is named only where the DNA matches it firmly. Clone sizes are given selectively: once, few, many, or a class where the clone is expanded.

d_gene: NA
v_gene: TRBV1
abundance: NA
j_gene: TRBJ2-7
len: 14
CDR3nt: TGCACCAGCAGCGGGGGACTAGCTGTCGTCGAGCAGTACTTC
CDR3aa: CTSSGGLAVVEQYF

d_gene: NA
v_gene: TRBV7-6
abundance: NA
j_gene: TRBJ2-2
len: 14
CDR3nt: TGTGCCAGCAGCCCCAGGACTTTGACCGGGGAGCTGTTTTTT
CDR3aa: CASSPRTLTGELFF

d_gene: TRBD1
v_gene: TRBV19
abundance: NA
j_gene: TRBJ2-1
len: 13
CDR3nt: TGTGCCAGTAGACAGGGGGTATACAATGAGCAGTTCTTC
CDR3aa: CASRQGVYNEQFF

d_gene: NA
v_gene: TRBV2
abundance: once
j_gene: TRBJ2-5
len: 14
CDR3nt: TGTGCCAGCAGTGGGACAGTGGTACAAGAGACCCAGTACTTC
CDR3aa: CASSGTVVQETQYF

d_gene: TRBD2
v_gene: TRBV7-2
abundance: NA
j_gene: TRBJ2-7
len: 13
CDR3nt: TGTGCCAGCGGACTAGCGGGAGGCTACGAGCAGTACTTC
CDR3aa: CASGLAGGYEQYF

d_gene: TRBD1
v_gene: TRBV10-3
abundance: NA
j_gene: TRBJ1-5
len: 14
CDR3nt: TGTGCCATCCGGGACACAGGGGTCAATCAGCCCCAGCATTTT
CDR3aa: CAIRDTGVNQPQHF

d_gene: NA
v_gene: TRBV4-2
abundance: NA
j_gene: TRBJ2-3
len: 15
CDR3nt: TGTGCCAGCAGCCCCAGCGCAGTTAGCACAGATACGCAGTATTTT
CDR3aa: CASSPSAVSTDTQYF

d_gene: TRBD2
v_gene: TRBV7-3
abundance: NA
j_gene: TRBJ2-7
len: 14
CDR3nt: TGTGCCAGCAGCCCCTCCCTAGCGGGAGACGAGCAGTACTTC
CDR3aa: CASSPSLAGDEQYF

d_gene: TRBD1
v_gene: TRBV29-1
abundance: NA
j_gene: TRBJ1-1
len: 13
CDR3nt: TGCAGCGCCGGGACAGGGGGACACACTGAAGCTTTCTTT
CDR3aa: CSAGTGGHTEAFF

d_gene: NA
v_gene: TRBV4-1
abundance: once
j_gene: TRBJ2-1
len: 20
CDR3nt: TGCGCCAGCAGCCAAGACCCTACAGGGTATCGGACTCGGGGATACAATGAGCAGTTCTTC
CDR3aa: CASSQDPTGYRTRGYNEQFF

d_gene: NA
v_gene: TRBV2
abundance: once
j_gene: TRBJ1-1
len: 13
CDR3nt: TGTGCCAGCAGCTCGGACGGGGTCACTGAAGCTTTCTTT
CDR3aa: CASSSDGVTEAFF

d_gene: TRBD1
v_gene: TRBV28
abundance: NA
j_gene: TRBJ2-7
len: 14
CDR3nt: TGTGCCAGCAGTCGGACAGGGGGCTCCTACGAGCAGTACTTC
CDR3aa: CASSRTGGSYEQYF

d_gene: TRBD1
v_gene: TRBV10-3
abundance: once
j_gene: TRBJ2-5
len: 15
CDR3nt: TGTGCCATCAGCCGACAGGGGGCGAATCAAGAGACCCAGTACTTC
CDR3aa: CAISRQGANQETQYF

d_gene: NA
v_gene: TRBV6-6
abundance: once
j_gene: TRBJ2-7
len: 13
CDR3nt: TGTGCCAGCAGTCCCGAGGGTTCCTACGAGCAGTACTTC
CDR3aa: CASSPEGSYEQYF

d_gene: NA
v_gene: TRBV15
abundance: NA
j_gene: TRBJ2-2
len: 13
CDR3nt: TGTGCCACCAGCAGACGAACTACCGGGGAGCTGTTTTTT
CDR3aa: CATSRRTTGELFF

d_gene: TRBD1
v_gene: TRBV6-1
abundance: NA
j_gene: TRBJ1-4
len: 14
CDR3nt: TGTGCCAGCAGTGTTAGCAGGGGGCGTGAAAAACTGTTTTTT
CDR3aa: CASSVSRGREKLFF

d_gene: NA
v_gene: TRBV5-1
abundance: NA
j_gene: TRBJ1-6
len: 14
CDR3nt: TGCGCCAGCAGCCCTGATGGAGGGCGTTCACCCCTCCACTTT
CDR3aa: CASSPDGGRSPLHF

d_gene: NA
v_gene: TRBV11-3
abundance: NA
j_gene: TRBJ1-2
len: 19
CDR3nt: TGTGCCAGCAGCTTAGATAGGGGCCGGGACATGACAGGCCCGTATGGCTACACCTTC
CDR3aa: CASSLDRGRDMTGPYGYTF

d_gene: NA
v_gene: TRBV4-1
abundance: few
j_gene: TRBJ2-7
len: 16
CDR3nt: TGCGCCAGCAGCCAAGATCCTAGCGCTCCACCCTACGAGCAGTACTTC
CDR3aa: CASSQDPSAPPYEQYF

d_gene: NA
v_gene: TRBV6-5
abundance: NA
j_gene: TRBJ1-4
len: 15
CDR3nt: TGTGCCAGCAGGTGGGGGGGCGTAACTAATGAAAAACTGTTTTTT
CDR3aa: CASRWGGVTNEKLFF

d_gene: TRBD2
v_gene: TRBV11-2
abundance: once
j_gene: TRBJ2-2
len: 14
CDR3nt: TGTGCCAGCAGCAAGCGGGAGGGCCCCGGGGAGCTGTTTTTT
CDR3aa: CASSKREGPGELFF

d_gene: TRBD1
v_gene: TRBV27
abundance: NA
j_gene: TRBJ1-2
len: 12
CDR3nt: TGTGCCAGCAGTGCCTACAGGGGTGTCTACACCTTC
CDR3aa: CASSAYRGVYTF

d_gene: NA
v_gene: TRBV5-1
abundance: NA
j_gene: TRBJ1-5
len: 15
CDR3nt: TGCGCCAGCAGCTTGGAGGGGGTGAGCAATCAGCCCCAGCATTTT
CDR3aa: CASSLEGVSNQPQHF

d_gene: NA
v_gene: TRBV15
abundance: NA
j_gene: TRBJ2-7
len: 15
CDR3nt: TGTGCCACCAGCAGAGCCAGGGCCGGAGGGTACGAGCAGTACTTC
CDR3aa: CATSRARAGGYEQYF

d_gene: NA
v_gene: TRBV7-2
abundance: NA
j_gene: TRBJ1-2
len: 13
CDR3nt: TGTGCCAGCAGCTTAGGACTTAACTATGGCTACACCTTC
CDR3aa: CASSLGLNYGYTF

d_gene: NA
v_gene: TRBV30
abundance: NA
j_gene: TRBJ1-5
len: 13
CDR3nt: TGTGCCTGGAGTTTAGGGGGCAATCAGCCCCAGCATTTT
CDR3aa: CAWSLGGNQPQHF

d_gene: NA
v_gene: TRBV27
abundance: NA
j_gene: TRBJ1-2
len: 13
CDR3nt: TGTGCCAGCAGTGACAGGCCGGTCTATGGCTACACCTTC
CDR3aa: CASSDRPVYGYTF

d_gene: NA
v_gene: TRBV11-2
abundance: NA
j_gene: TRBJ2-5
len: 15
CDR3nt: TGTGCCAGCAGCCTGGGGGCAGTTGGGGTGGAGACCCAGTACTTC
CDR3aa: CASSLGAVGVETQYF

d_gene: NA
v_gene: TRBV6-1
abundance: once
j_gene: TRBJ2-1
len: 11
CDR3nt: TGTGCCAGCACAGGCAGGGATGAGCAGTTCTTC
CDR3aa: CASTGRDEQFF

d_gene: NA
v_gene: TRBV7-7
abundance: NA
j_gene: TRBJ2-3
len: 13
CDR3nt: TGTGCCAGCAGCTTAGAGGGAGCAGATACGCAGTATTTT
CDR3aa: CASSLEGADTQYF

d_gene: TRBD1
v_gene: TRBV6-5
abundance: NA
j_gene: TRBJ1-2
len: 14
CDR3nt: TGTGCCACCCTAGTTGGGACAGGGTTAAATGGCTACACCTTC
CDR3aa: CATLVGTGLNGYTF

d_gene: TRBD2
v_gene: TRBV5-6
abundance: NA
j_gene: TRBJ2-1
len: 18
CDR3nt: TGTGCCAGCAGCTTCCCCCCGGCAGGTAGCGGGGGGTACAATGAGCAGTTCTTC
CDR3aa: CASSFPPAGSGGYNEQFF

d_gene: TRBD1
v_gene: TRBV6-1
abundance: NA
j_gene: TRBJ2-7
len: 13
CDR3nt: TGTGCCAGCAGCCCGGGACAGAGCTACGAGCAGTACTTC
CDR3aa: CASSPGQSYEQYF